These 20 T cell receptor beta chains originate from one sample sequenced in a study of neoadjuvant anti-PD-1 for oral cavity cancer. Time point here: after neoadjuvant nivolumab, at surgical resection. Assay used: immunoSEQ multiplex PCR; TCRdb lists only in-frame clones, some missing. Here the sample spans about 14,000 clones, roughly 80% being singletons. The sequenced sample was PBMCs, obtained after nivolumab (anti-PD-1) treatment. These receptors were taken from a person between 40 and 85 years old with oral cavity squamous cell carcinoma.

This clone was picked up a small number of times. The chain links TRBV29-1 to TRBJ1-5; no firm D call. The CDR3 runs to 12 residues. CDR1 SQVTM and CDR2 ANQGSEA come from the germline V gene. V lost 4 bases to trimming and J lost 2 bases, with 6 bases between them. In nucleotides, the CDR3 is TGCAGCGTTGTTACCGGCAATCAGCCCCAGCATTTT. It is translated as CSVVTGNQPQHF.

This chain connects TRBV6-5 to TRBJ1-2; D not certain. Trimming cost V 6 bases and J 2 bases, with 16 bases left between them. The CDR3 totals 15 residues. Per the germline V gene, CDR1 is MNHEY and CDR2 is SVGAGI. CDR3 sequence (DNA): TGTGCCAGCAGCTCCCGGCCCCGAGGAAACTATGGCTACACCTTC. It translates to CASSSRPRGNYGYTF.

The gene calls are TRBV11-2 and TRBJ1-5, with 8 nucleotides matching TRBD1. The CDR3 length is 14 residues. Germline-derived CDR1 and CDR2 are SGHAT and FQNNGV. Trimming took 5 bases from V and 6 from J; bases not matched to a gene: 6. CDR3 nucleotides: TGTGCCAGCAGCCCGGGGACAGGTGCTCAGCCCCAGCATTTT. Protein sequence: CASSPGTGAQPQHF.

V usage is TRBV4-2 and J usage is TRBJ1-6, with no clear D. In germline, CDR1 is LGHNA, CDR2 YNFKEQ. Between the trimmed V and J ends, which lost 0 bases and 10 bases, there was a span of 13 bases. The CDR3 contains 15 residues. CDR3 region: CASSQDLSTQSPLHF. CDR3 in DNA: TGTGCCAGCAGCCAAGATTTAAGCACACAATCACCCCTCCACTTT.

This clone was counted between two and nine times. This chain joins TRBV6-6 and TRBJ1-3; no clear D. The CDR3 has 15 residues. The germline gives CDR1 MNHNY, CDR2 SVGAGI (reference sequence). V lost 2 bases to trimming and J lost 0 bases, with 8 bases between them. The CDR3 DNA is TGTGCCAGCAGTTACATGGGTTCCTCTGGAAACACCATATATTTT. This codes for CASSYMGSSGNTIYF.

This sequence joins TRBV4-1 and TRBJ1-6; 8 bases are a match to TRBD1. Trimming removed 1 base from V and 6 bases from J; junction bases left unmatched: 8. The CDR3 contains 17 residues. The germline V gene has CDR1 MGHRA and CDR2 YSYEKL. The CDR3 DNA sequence: TGCGCCAGCAGCCAAGCCCCAGGGGGCGCGTTTAATTCACCCCTCCACTTT. The encoded protein is CASSQAPGGAFNSPLHF.

The chain carries TRBV5-1 and TRBJ1-3, with D tentatively TRBD1 (6 bases). This CDR3 is 17 amino acids long. Germline lookup yields CDR1 SGHRS and CDR2 YFSETQ. The germline V and J ends were trimmed by 0 bases and 0 bases, with 13 bases remaining between them. The CDR3 is CASSLEARTASGNTIYF. DNA of the CDR3: TGCGCCAGCAGCTTGGAGGCGCGGACAGCCTCTGGAAACACCATATATTTT.

The chain recombines TRBV29-1 with TRBJ1-1, with TRBD1 as a possible D gene (5 bases). Deletions cut 3 bases from V and 7 bases from J, with 27 bases between. The CDR3 loop spans 17 amino acids. Germline lookup yields CDR1 SQVTM and CDR2 ANQGSEA. The CDR3 reads CSVEILAGYRSLVEAFF. The DNA for the CDR3 is TGCAGCGTTGAGATTTTAGCGGGGTACAGGTCCCTCGTTGAAGCTTTCTTT.

The chain uses TRBV7-9 and TRBJ2-3, with 11 bases fitting TRBD2. CDR3 size: 18 residues. V lost 1 base to trimming and J lost 4 bases; unmatched junction nucleotides: 10. CDR1 SEHNR and CDR2 FQNEAQ come from the germline V gene (reference sequence). The CDR3 protein is CASSLDGHSGRAPDTQYF. CDR3 nucleotide sequence: TGTGCCAGCAGCTTAGATGGTCATAGCGGGAGGGCCCCAGATACGCAGTATTTT.

The chain employs TRBV5-1 and TRBJ1-5; 7 bases line up with TRBD1. Germline lookup yields CDR1 SGHRS and CDR2 YFSETQ. The V gene end was trimmed by 5 bases and the J gene end by 4 bases; junction bases not matched to a gene: 6. The CDR3 length is 14 residues. The CDR3 DNA sequence: TGCGCCAGCAGTTCTTCAGGGGGGAATCAGCCCCAGCATTTT. This encodes CASSSSGGNQPQHF.

The chain carries TRBV7-2 and TRBJ1-2; 7 bases are shared with TRBD1. In germline, CDR1 is SGHTA, CDR2 FQGNSA. The trim removed 5 bases at V and 4 bases at J, leaving 7 bases unmatched. There are 14 residues in the CDR3. The CDR3 is CASSEQGIAYGYTF. DNA for the CDR3: TGTGCCAGCAGCGAACAGGGGATTGCCTATGGCTACACCTTC.

V is TRBV2 and J is TRBJ2-3, with a possible D match to TRBD2 (5 bases). This CDR3 has 13 amino acids. The germline gives CDR1 SNHLY, CDR2 FYNNEI. Trimming took 5 bases from V and 4 from J, leaving 10 bases between them. CDR3 region: CASSLRAPDTQYF. In DNA, the CDR3 is TGTGCCAGCAGTTTGAGGGCTCCAGATACGCAGTATTTT.

CDR3 loop: CASSLRDGNTEAFF. The CDR3 nucleotides read TGTGCCAGCAGCTTACGGGACGGTAACACTGAAGCTTTCTTT. This sequence joins TRBV7-9 and TRBJ1-1, with a possible D match to TRBD1 (5 bases). Germline lookup yields CDR1 SEHNR and CDR2 FQNEAQ (reference sequence). Trimming took 2 bases from V and 2 from J, leaving 9 bases between them. The CDR3 length is 14 residues.

The chain has TRBV2 and TRBJ1-1, with TRBD1 as a possible D gene (5 bases). The V gene's germline CDR1 is SNHLY and CDR2 FYNNEI. Trimming removed 4 bases from V and 0 bases from J, with 9 bases in between. This CDR3 has 14 residues. DNA of the CDR3: TGTGCCAGCAGTGCGGACATGCTGAACACTGAAGCTTTCTTT. Translated: CASSADMLNTEAFF.

CDR3 amino acids: CASSLGGLREKLFF. The CDR3 coding sequence is TGTGCCAGTAGCCTGGGGGGTTTGAGGGAAAAACTGTTTTTT. This chain joins TRBV28 and TRBJ1-4; D might be TRBD1 (5 bases). CDR1 is MDHEN and CDR2 is SYDVKM in the germline V gene. The length of the CDR3 is 14 residues. V was trimmed by 9 bases and J by 8 bases, leaving 19 bases between them.

V usage is TRBV5-5 and J usage is TRBJ2-5; no clear D. V lost 1 base and J 1 base, leaving 5 bases between the germline ends. Germline CDR1 reads SGHKS; CDR2 reads YYEKEE (reference sequence). The CDR3 sequence is 13 residues long. CDR3 nucleotide sequence: TGTGCCAGCAGCTTGTACAGCCAAGAGACCCAGTACTTC. Translation gives CASSLYSQETQYF.

The V and J genes are TRBV2 and TRBJ1-1, with D possibly matching TRBD1 (5 bases). The germline gives CDR1 SNHLY, CDR2 FYNNEI. This CDR3 contains 13 residues. V gave up 6 bases and J gave up 0 bases, with 8 bases separating them. The CDR3 DNA sequence: TGTGCCAGCAGGGGACCTTTGAACACTGAAGCTTTCTTT. Protein: CASRGPLNTEAFF.

The V and J genes are TRBV18 and TRBJ1-5, with 8 bases identical to TRBD1. CDR3 length: 13 amino acids. The V gene end was trimmed by 4 bases and the J gene end by 8 bases; junction bases not matched to a gene: 4. The germline V gene encodes CDR1 KGHSH and CDR2 LQKENI. CDR3 sequence: CASSRDRNEPQHF. As DNA, the CDR3 is TGTGCCAGCTCACGGGACAGGAACGAGCCCCAGCATTTT.

This chain joins TRBV7-2 and TRBJ2-7; D tentatively fits TRBD1 or TRBD2 (6 bases each). The CDR3 sequence is 15 residues long. V was pared by 2 bases and J by 2 bases, with 13 bases between. CDR1 is SGHTA, CDR2 FQGNSA, per germline. CDR3: CASSLYRGPTYEQYF. The CDR3 DNA is TGTGCCAGCAGCTTATACCGGGGGCCTACCTACGAGCAGTACTTC.

The CDR3 sequence is CASSRVPTGGGADTQYF. CDR3 DNA: TGTGCCAGCAGCAGGGTTCCTACAGGGGGCGGTGCAGATACGCAGTATTTT. V usage is TRBV9 and J usage is TRBJ2-3; 9 bases map to TRBD1. Unmatched junction bases numbered 13, after V lost 4 bases and J lost 4 bases. Germline V gene data show CDR1 as SGDLS and CDR2 as YYNGEE. The CDR3 is made up of 17 amino acids.